This TCR beta chain was sequenced for a study of beta chain features in type 1 diabetes. Study-wide background: Cells sorted and examined across all samples totaled almost 110 million.

Study outcomes and limitations: Type 1 diabetes patients had TCRB CDR3s that were shorter (moderately but significantly so) in all four CD4+ subsets.

As every portion of the isolated RNA was reverse transcribed, the sequencing read expressed TCRB transcripts. The repertoire was sequenced with immunoSEQ multiplex PCR; TCRdb's copy has only in-frame clones and lacks some. This sample has over 200,000 clones, with approximately 11% found just once. A note on this clone: Its antigen is not identified.

The germline V gene encodes CDR1 SGHTA and CDR2 FQGTGA. The CDR3 is made up of 16 amino acids. The V and J ends lost 5 bases and 6 bases, in that order; junction bases with no gene match: 15. This chain links TRBV7-3 with TRBJ2-5, with TRBD1 identical over 7 bases. The clonotype comes from a man aged 25 to 40 with type 1 diabetes. Sequences were obtained from naive CD4+ T cells from blood. The CDR3 coding sequence is TGTGCCAGCAGCCTGTTCCCGACAGGGTCGGAAAAGACCCAGTACTTC. It encodes CASSLFPTGSEKTQYF. Drawing the rest from reference TRBV7-3 and TRBJ2-5, the complete variable domain is GAGVSQTPSNKVTEKGKYVELRCDPISGHTALYWYRQSLGQGPEFLIYFQGTGAADDSGLPNDRFFAVRPEGSVSTLKIQRTERGDSAVYLCASSLFPTGSEKTQYFGPGTRLLVL.